The 29 T cell receptor beta chains presented below share a single source sample, sequenced in a study of human T cells and chemical hapten exposure. Time point reported: pre-sensitization, week 0. The treatment: therapeutic diphenylcyclopropenone sensitization with weekly scalp DPC. Via MiXCR, TCRdb re-called the RACE reads, giving one row per CDR3 protein. The sample has 270,000 or so distinct CDR3 sequences, around 7.7% seen once. The sample was whole blood, taken in connection with sensitization to the hapten diphenylcyclopropenone (DPC). The receptors here all came from a man aged 18-30 years with alopecia areata. Some clones in this sample may be carry-over from other donors' samples.

This sequence joins TRBV9 and TRBJ1-3; no clear D. Trimming cost V 5 bases and J 7 bases, with 13 bases left between them. Germline-derived CDR1 and CDR2 are SGDLS and YYNGEE. The length of the CDR3 is 13 residues. CDR3 in DNA: TGTGCCAGCAGTCAATTTTTGGGGAACACCATATATTTT. Protein: CASSQFLGNTIYF.

This clonotype was seen more than once but under ten times. V is TRBV15 and J is TRBJ2-3; D not resolved. This CDR3 comprises 15 residues. Trimming took 5 bases from V and 1 from J, leaving 13 bases between them. Looked up from germline, CDR1 is LNHNV and CDR2 is YYDKDF (reference sequence). The CDR3, as DNA: TGTGCCACCAGCGCCCTTCTGCATCGCACAGATACGCAGTATTTT. Translating gives CATSALLHRTDTQYF.

The chain recombines TRBV10-1 with TRBJ2-1, with 7 bases matching TRBD1. V trimming: 8 bases; J trimming: 6 bases; junction bases outside the gene matches: 16. CDR1 is WNHNN and CDR2 is SYGVQD in the germline V gene (reference sequence). The CDR3 has 16 residues. Written as DNA, the CDR3 is TGCGCCAGCCCCCTAGGGGGCTCGGATCGATCCAATGAGCAGTTCTTC. Protein product: CASPLGGSDRSNEQFF.

The V gene is TRBV4-3, the J gene TRBJ1-5, with D perhaps matching TRBD1 (6 bases). V was shortened by 2 bases and J by 11 bases, with 13 bases between the two germline ends. The length of the CDR3 is 13 residues. Germline V lookup: CDR1 LGHNA, CDR2 YSLEER. The CDR3 sequence: CASSQSQGAAQHF. CDR3 in DNA: TGCGCCAGCAGCCAATCACAGGGAGCAGCCCAGCATTTT.

There are a few counts of this clonotype. V and J are TRBV14 and TRBJ2-5; D unclear. The CDR3 is 15 residues long. Germline lookup yields CDR1 SGHDN and CDR2 FVKESK. The V end lost 4 bases, the J end lost 0 bases, and 12 bases lay between the germline ends. For the CDR3, the DNA is TGTGCCAGCAGCCCTCTGGCGTGGTACCAAGAGACCCAGTACTTC. It yields the protein CASSPLAWYQETQYF. The variable domain in full, with the rest retrieved from reference TRBV14 and TRBJ2-5, is EAGVTQFPSHSVIEKGQTVTLRCDPISGHDNLYWYRRVMGKEIKFLLHFVKESKQDESGMPNNRFLAERTGGTYSTLKVQPAELEDSGVYFCASSPLAWYQETQYFGPGTRLLVL.

The chain links TRBV3-1 to TRBJ2-2, with 11 positions matching TRBD2. The germline gives CDR1 LGHDT, CDR2 YNNKEL (reference sequence). The CDR3 extends over 17 amino acids. Trimming removed 8 bases from V and 4 bases from J; junction bases left unmatched: 12. CDR3 region: CASQDSSGGSGTGELFF. The DNA of the CDR3 is TGTGCCAGCCAAGACTCTAGCGGGGGGTCGGGCACCGGGGAGCTGTTTTTT. The full variable domain, in which reference TRBV3-1 and TRBJ2-2 provide the parts outside the CDR3, is DTAVSQTPKYLVTQMGNDKSIKCEQNLGHDTMYWYKQDSKKFLKIMFSYNNKELIINETVPNRFSPKSPDKAHLNLHINSLELGDSAVYFCASQDSSGGSGTGELFFGEGSRLTVL.

The count of this clonotype is one. The rearrangement uses TRBV7-9 and TRBJ2-2; tentatively, D is TRBD1 or TRBD2 (5 bases each). Germline V gives CDR1 SEHNR, CDR2 FQNEAQ (reference sequence). The germline V and J ends were trimmed by 2 bases and 1 base, with 8 bases remaining between them. The CDR3 extends over 15 amino acids. The CDR3 reads CASSLRGVNTGELFF. The CDR3 bases are TGTGCCAGCAGCTTACGGGGCGTGAACACCGGGGAGCTGTTTTTT.

The table lists this clonotype with many counts. The rearrangement links TRBV6-5 to TRBJ1-1; D call uncertain. Germline V gives CDR1 MNHEY, CDR2 SVGAGI. V was trimmed by 6 bases and J by 6 bases, leaving 11 bases between them. The CDR3 extends over 12 amino acids. In DNA, the CDR3 is TGTGCCAGCAGCTTAAACGGAGCTGAAGCTTTCTTT. This gives the protein CASSLNGAEAFF.

The chain joins TRBV7-2 to TRBJ2-3; TRBD2 aligns across 12 bases. The CDR3 totals 16 residues. Germline V CDR1 and CDR2: SGHTA, FQGNSA. The ends lost 5 bases at V and 1 base at J; junction bases unmatched: 4. The DNA for the CDR3 is TGTGCCAGCAGCGATCGACTAGCGGGGGGCACAGATACGCAGTATTTT. It is translated as CASSDRLAGGTDTQYF.

The sample holds many counts of this clonotype. This rearrangement joins TRBV20-1 to TRBJ1-2; D gene ambiguous. Looked up from germline, CDR1 is DFQATT and CDR2 is SNEGSKA (reference sequence). Between the trimmed V and J ends, which lost 5 bases and 8 bases, there was a span of 9 bases. The CDR3 has 10 residues. The CDR3 region is CSAAKAGYTF. Here the CDR3 DNA reads TGCAGTGCTGCTAAGGCCGGCTACACCTTC.

Only a few counts were recorded for this clonotype. The CDR3 DNA reads TGTGCCATCAGTGGGGGACAGCGGAACACTGAAGCTTTCTTT. This sequence encodes CAISGGQRNTEAFF. The V gene is TRBV10-3, the J gene TRBJ1-1; 7 bases map to TRBD1. J was trimmed by 1 base and V by 4 bases; bases with no gene match: 3. The length of the CDR3 is 14 residues. Looked up from germline, CDR1 is ENHRY and CDR2 is SYGVKD.

At least ten counts were recorded for this clonotype. In DNA form, the CDR3 reads TGTGCCAGCAGCCCCCGGACAGCCTATAGGGAGGAAAAACTGTTTTTT. Its protein is CASSPRTAYREEKLFF. The chain joins TRBV7-2 to TRBJ1-4; perhaps TRBD1 as D (6 bases). The CDR3 totals 16 residues. V lost 5 bases and J 8 bases, leaving 21 bases between the germline ends. Germline V gene sequence: CDR1 SGHTA, CDR2 FQGNSA.

The CDR3 DNA is TGTGCCAGCAGTTTAAGGGGCGGGAGTAATTCACCCCTCCACTTT. Translated, it gives CASSLRGGSNSPLHF. This chain connects TRBV12-3 or TRBV12-4 to TRBJ1-6; D perhaps matches TRBD1 (5 bases). CDR3 size: 15 residues. Trimming removed 2 bases at V and 6 bases at J, with 11 bases between.

The chain couples TRBV6-6 to TRBJ2-2; D is ambiguous. V lost 4 bases and J 6 bases, leaving 12 bases between the germline ends. The CDR3 totals 14 residues. Looked up from germline, CDR1 is MNHNY and CDR2 is SVGAGI (reference sequence). CDR3 DNA sequence: TGTGCCAGCAGTTTGGGGTTTGGGCCCGGGGAGCTGTTTTTT. Translating gives CASSLGFGPGELFF.

This clonotype has a count of ten or more. The chain uses TRBV25-1 and TRBJ2-5; possible D gene TRBD2, 7 bases. The germline V and J ends were trimmed by 1 base and 2 bases, with 11 bases remaining between them. Germline values: CDR1 MGHDK, CDR2 SYGVNS. The CDR3 has 15 residues. DNA of the CDR3: TGTGCCAGCAGTGAATGGCGGGGGCTACAAGAGACCCAGTACTTC. Protein: CASSEWRGLQETQYF.

Only a few counts were recorded for this clonotype. The rearrangement joins TRBV5-1 to TRBJ2-3, with D uncertain. The germline V gene has CDR1 SGHRS and CDR2 YFSETQ. V was cut by 0 bases and J by 2 bases, with 10 bases left in between. This CDR3 has 15 amino acids. In DNA, the CDR3 is TGCGCCAGCAGCTTGGAGATAGGGAACACAGATACGCAGTATTTT. This sequence encodes CASSLEIGNTDTQYF.

This clonotype was counted a few times. The chain combines TRBV28 with TRBJ2-3; the D is unclear. V was cut by 5 bases and J by 14 bases, with 17 bases left in between. There are 12 residues in the CDR3. Germline V gene lookup returns CDR1 MDHEN and CDR2 SYDVKM. This CDR3 is CASSPMAPIGYF. CDR3 bases: TGTGCCAGCAGTCCGATGGCCCCGATAGGGTATTTT.

The chain links TRBV3-1 to TRBJ1-6; D unclear. CDR1 and CDR2 (germline): LGHDT, YNNKEL (reference sequence). Trimming pared 2 bases from V and 2 bases from J, leaving 7 bases between. This CDR3 has 15 residues. This chain's CDR3 is CASSQSGTYNSPLHF. The CDR3 nucleotides are TGTGCCAGCAGCCAATCCGGGACCTATAATTCACCCCTCCACTTT.

This clonotype has only a few counts. Here the CDR3 reads CASSPGQGASDTQYF. CDR3 coding DNA: TGTGCCAGCAGCCCGGGACAGGGGGCATCAGATACGCAGTATTTT. The chain has TRBV12-3 or TRBV12-4 and TRBJ2-3; 12 bases line up with TRBD1. This CDR3 contains 15 residues. The J segment lost 4 bases and the V segment lost 6 bases, leaving 5 bases of the junction unmatched.

This clonotype was observed many times. J is TRBJ2-3 and V is TRBV4-1; tentative D call: TRBD2 (5 bases). V lost 3 bases and J lost 1, with 17 bases in between. From germline, CDR1 is MGHRA and CDR2 YSYEKL. The CDR3 has 17 residues. DNA of the CDR3: TGCGCCAGCAGCCATAAACGGGGATACGGGGGCACAGATACGCAGTATTTT. Encoded protein: CASSHKRGYGGTDTQYF.

This clonotype showed up many times. The chain recombines TRBV10-3 with TRBJ2-7, with 9 bases fitting TRBD1. J gave up 3 bases and V 7 bases, and 7 bases lay outside the gene matches. In germline, CDR1 is ENHRY, CDR2 SYGVKD. The CDR3 has 14 amino acids. This CDR3 reads CAITRDRGNYEQYF. The DNA for the CDR3 is TGTGCCATCACTAGAGACAGGGGGAACTACGAGCAGTACTTC.

This rearrangement joins TRBV28 to TRBJ1-1; possibly TRBD1 for D (5 bases). In germline, CDR1 is MDHEN, CDR2 SYDVKM. V gave up 4 bases and J gave up 4 bases, with 10 bases separating them. This CDR3 is 13 amino acids long. The CDR3 reads CASSSSGITEAFF. CDR3 DNA: TGTGCCAGCAGTTCCTCAGGGATCACTGAAGCTTTCTTT.

This clonotype showed up many times. The chain employs TRBV20-1 and TRBJ2-3; no firm D call. CDR3 size: 10 residues. Germline V gene sequence: CDR1 DFQATT, CDR2 SNEGSKA (reference sequence). V lost 3 bases, J lost 7 bases, and 5 bases lay in between. CDR3 protein: CSARRNTQYF. The CDR3 nucleotides are TGCAGTGCTAGGAGAAATACGCAGTATTTT.

The chain carries TRBV12-3 or TRBV12-4 and TRBJ1-3; D gene unclear. V was trimmed by 8 bases and J by 5 bases, leaving 4 bases between them. The CDR3 runs 10 residues. The CDR3 loop reads CASARNTIYF. The CDR3 DNA sequence: TGTGCCAGCGCGAGAAACACCATATATTTT.

This clonotype was seen only a few times. V usage is TRBV7-9 and J usage is TRBJ1-1, with a tentative D call TRBD1 (5 bases). This CDR3 has 13 amino acids. Trimming stripped 2 bases from V and 13 bases from J, with 17 bases between. The germline gives CDR1 SEHNR, CDR2 FQNEAQ (reference sequence). This CDR3 reads CASSLRAGTTDFF. The CDR3 nucleotides read TGTGCCAGCAGCTTACGGGCCGGGACGACGGATTTCTTT.

This clonotype was picked up one time. The V and J genes are TRBV6-5 and TRBJ2-1; 9 bases align to TRBD2. The germline CDR1 and CDR2 sequences are MNHEY and SVGAGI. V shed 6 bases and J 8 bases; nucleotides not matched to a gene: 5. This CDR3 comprises 13 residues. Here the CDR3 reads CASSVAGEDEQFF. The CDR3 bases are TGTGCCAGCAGCGTAGCGGGGGAGGATGAGCAGTTCTTC.

The V call is TRBV11-1, the J call TRBJ2-1; 10 bases agree with TRBD2. The CDR3 runs to 14 residues. CDR1 and CDR2 (germline): SGHAT, FQDESV (reference sequence). The J segment lost 6 bases and the V segment lost 5 bases, leaving 4 bases of the junction unmatched. The CDR3 loop reads CASSRLAGLNEQFF. CDR3 DNA: TGTGCCAGCAGCAGACTAGCGGGCCTCAATGAGCAGTTCTTC.

CDR3 coding DNA: TGTGCCAGCAGCCAAGGGGATAAGGCCTACACAACCTTC. It specifies CASSQGDKAYTTF. The V call is TRBV3-1, the J call TRBJ1-2; D unresolved. V lost 1 base and J lost 14, with 17 bases in between. The germline CDR1 and CDR2 sequences are LGHDT and YNNKEL (reference sequence). This CDR3 has 13 residues.

This clonotype was picked up a small number of times. The V and J genes are TRBV11-3 and TRBJ2-1; 9 bases are shared with TRBD2. Germline CDR1 and CDR2: SGHNT and YENEEA. J was trimmed by 4 bases and V by 5 bases; bases with no gene match: 6. The CDR3 has 15 residues. The CDR3 DNA reads TGTGCCAGCAGCCTTACGGGACTAGCTTACAATGAGCAGTTCTTC. This encodes CASSLTGLAYNEQFF.